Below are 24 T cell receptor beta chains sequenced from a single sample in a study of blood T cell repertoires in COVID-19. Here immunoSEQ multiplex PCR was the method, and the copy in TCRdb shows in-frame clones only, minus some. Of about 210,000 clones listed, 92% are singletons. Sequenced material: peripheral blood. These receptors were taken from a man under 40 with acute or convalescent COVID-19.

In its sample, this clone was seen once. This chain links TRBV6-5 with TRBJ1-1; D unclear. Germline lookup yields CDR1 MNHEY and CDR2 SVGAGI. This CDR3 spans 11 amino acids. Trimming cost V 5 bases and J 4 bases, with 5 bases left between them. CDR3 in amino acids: CASSSPTEAFF. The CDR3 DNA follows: TGTGCCAGCAGTAGCCCCACTGAAGCTTTCTTT.

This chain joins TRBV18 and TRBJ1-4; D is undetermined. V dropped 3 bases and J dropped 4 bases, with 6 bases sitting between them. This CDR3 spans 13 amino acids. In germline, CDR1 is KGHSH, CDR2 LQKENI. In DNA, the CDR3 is TGTGCCAGCTCACCCGGGGTTAATGAAAAACTGTTTTTT. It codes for CASSPGVNEKLFF.

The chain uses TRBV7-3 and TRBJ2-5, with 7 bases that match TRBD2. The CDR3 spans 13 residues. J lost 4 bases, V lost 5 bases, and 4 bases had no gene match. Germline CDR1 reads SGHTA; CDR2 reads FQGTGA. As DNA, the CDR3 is TGTGCCAGCAGCGCCGGGGAGGGAGAGACCCAGTACTTC. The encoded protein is CASSAGEGETQYF.

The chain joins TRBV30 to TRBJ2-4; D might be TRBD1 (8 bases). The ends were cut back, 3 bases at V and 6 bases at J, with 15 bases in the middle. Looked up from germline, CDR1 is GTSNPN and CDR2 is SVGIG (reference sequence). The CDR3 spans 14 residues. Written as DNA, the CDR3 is TGTGCCTGGAGCACAGGGGGAGGGGGAAACATTCAGTACTTC. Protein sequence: CAWSTGGGGNIQYF.

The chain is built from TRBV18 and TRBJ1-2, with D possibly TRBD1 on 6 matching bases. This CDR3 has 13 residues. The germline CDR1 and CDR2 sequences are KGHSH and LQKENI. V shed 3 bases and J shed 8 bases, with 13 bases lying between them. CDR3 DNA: TGTGCCAGCTCACCGGACAGCCTACAGGGCTACACCTTC. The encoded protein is CASSPDSLQGYTF.

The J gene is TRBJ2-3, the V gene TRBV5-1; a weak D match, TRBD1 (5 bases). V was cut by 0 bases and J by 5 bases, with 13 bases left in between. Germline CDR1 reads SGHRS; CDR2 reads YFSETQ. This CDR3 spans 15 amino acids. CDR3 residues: CASSLGAGLEDTQYF. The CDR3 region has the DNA TGCGCCAGCAGCTTGGGGGCAGGGTTGGAAGATACGCAGTATTTT.

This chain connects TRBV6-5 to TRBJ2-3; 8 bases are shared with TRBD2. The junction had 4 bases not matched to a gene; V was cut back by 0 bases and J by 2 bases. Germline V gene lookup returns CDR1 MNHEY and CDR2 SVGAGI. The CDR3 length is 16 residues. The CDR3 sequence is CASSYSRGGVTDTQYF. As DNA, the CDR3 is TGTGCCAGCAGTTACTCCCGGGGGGGAGTCACAGATACGCAGTATTTT.

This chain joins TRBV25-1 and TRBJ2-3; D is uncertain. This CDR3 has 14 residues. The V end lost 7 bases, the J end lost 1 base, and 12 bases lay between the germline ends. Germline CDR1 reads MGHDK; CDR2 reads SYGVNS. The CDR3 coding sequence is TGTGCCAGCAATGACCGGAGAGGCACAGATACGCAGTATTTT. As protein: CASNDRRGTDTQYF.

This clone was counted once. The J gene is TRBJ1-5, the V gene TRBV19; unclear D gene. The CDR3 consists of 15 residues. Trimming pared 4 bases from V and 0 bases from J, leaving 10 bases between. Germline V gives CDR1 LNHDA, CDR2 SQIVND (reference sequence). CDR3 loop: CASSTWTDSNQPQHF. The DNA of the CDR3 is TGTGCCAGTAGTACCTGGACTGATAGCAATCAGCCCCAGCATTTT.

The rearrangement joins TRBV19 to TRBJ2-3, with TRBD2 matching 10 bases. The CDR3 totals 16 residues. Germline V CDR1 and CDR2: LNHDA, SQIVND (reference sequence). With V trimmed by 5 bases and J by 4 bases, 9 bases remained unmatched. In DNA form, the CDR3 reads TGTGCCAGTAGTGGGGGGGGACTAGCGAGGCCAGATACGCAGTATTTT. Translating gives CASSGGGLARPDTQYF.

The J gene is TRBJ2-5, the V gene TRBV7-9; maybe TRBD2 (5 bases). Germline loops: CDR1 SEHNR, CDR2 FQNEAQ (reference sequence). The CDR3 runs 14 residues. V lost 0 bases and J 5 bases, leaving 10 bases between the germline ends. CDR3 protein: CASSLAVATETQYF. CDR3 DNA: TGTGCCAGCAGCTTAGCGGTAGCGACGGAGACCCAGTACTTC.

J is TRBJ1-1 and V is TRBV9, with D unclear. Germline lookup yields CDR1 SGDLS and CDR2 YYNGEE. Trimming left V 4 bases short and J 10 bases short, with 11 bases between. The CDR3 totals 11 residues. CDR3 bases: TGTGCCAGCAGCTCAAATGATAGAGCTTTCTTT. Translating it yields CASSSNDRAFF.

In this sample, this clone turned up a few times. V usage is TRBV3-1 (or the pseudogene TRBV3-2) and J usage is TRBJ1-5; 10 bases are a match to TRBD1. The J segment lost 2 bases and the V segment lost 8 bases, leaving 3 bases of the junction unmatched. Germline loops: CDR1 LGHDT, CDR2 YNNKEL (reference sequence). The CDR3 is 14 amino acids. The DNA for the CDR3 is TGTGCCAGCGGGGACAGGGGCGGCAATCAGCCCCAGCATTTT. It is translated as CASGDRGGNQPQHF.

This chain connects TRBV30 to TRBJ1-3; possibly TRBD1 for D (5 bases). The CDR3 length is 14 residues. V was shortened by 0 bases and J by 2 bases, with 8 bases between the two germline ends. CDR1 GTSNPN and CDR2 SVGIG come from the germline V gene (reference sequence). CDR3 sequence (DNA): TGTGCCTGGAGTGTAGCGGGGGCTGGAAACACCATATATTTT. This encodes CAWSVAGAGNTIYF.

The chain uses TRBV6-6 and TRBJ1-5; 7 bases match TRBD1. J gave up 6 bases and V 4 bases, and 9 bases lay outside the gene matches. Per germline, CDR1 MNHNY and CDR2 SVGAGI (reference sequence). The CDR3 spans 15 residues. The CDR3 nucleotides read TGTGCCAGCAGTTCCTCCGGGACAGTCGGTCAGCCCCAGCATTTT. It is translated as CASSSSGTVGQPQHF.

CDR3 sequence reads: CASSREKRGEQFF. CDR3 in DNA: TGTGCCAGCTCACGGGAGAAAAGAGGTGAGCAGTTCTTC. This chain uses TRBV18 with TRBJ2-1; TRBD2 is a possible D gene (5 bases). The CDR3 consists of 13 residues. V shed 4 bases and J shed 9 bases, with 13 bases lying between them. CDR1 KGHSH and CDR2 LQKENI come from the germline V gene. The full variable domain, in which reference TRBV18 and TRBJ2-1 provide the parts outside the CDR3, is NAGVMQNPRHLVRRRGQEARLRCSPMKGHSHVYWYRQLPEEGLKFMVYLQKENIIDESGMPKERFSAEFPKEGPSILRIQQVVRGDSAAYFCASSREKRGEQFFGPGTRLTVL.

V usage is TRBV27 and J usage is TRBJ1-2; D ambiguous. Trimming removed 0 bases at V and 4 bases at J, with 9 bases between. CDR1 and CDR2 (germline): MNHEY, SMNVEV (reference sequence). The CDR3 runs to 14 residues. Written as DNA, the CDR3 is TGTGCCAGCAGTTTATCGGAGGAAGGCTATGGCTACACCTTC. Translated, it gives CASSLSEEGYGYTF.

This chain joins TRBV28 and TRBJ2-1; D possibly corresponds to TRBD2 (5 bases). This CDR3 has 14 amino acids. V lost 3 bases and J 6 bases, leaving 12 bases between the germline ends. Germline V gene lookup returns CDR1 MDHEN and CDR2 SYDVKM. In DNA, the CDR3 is TGTGCCAGCAGTTTTTCAGGACGGGGCAATGAGCAGTTCTTC. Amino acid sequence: CASSFSGRGNEQFF.

CDR3 amino acids: CASSLAAGLGGTDTQYF. In nucleotides, the CDR3 is TGTGCCAGCAGCTTAGCTGCGGGGTTAGGGGGCACAGATACGCAGTATTTT. J is TRBJ2-3 and V is TRBV7-8, with D possibly matching TRBD2 (6 bases). Germline CDR1 is SGHVS and CDR2 is FQNEAQ. The CDR3 totals 17 residues. The V end lost 0 bases, the J end lost 1 base, and 14 bases lay between the germline ends.

The DNA for the CDR3 is TGTGCCTGGAGTCAGTCCTCGGAGGGTCAGCCCCAGCATTTT. Protein product: CAWSQSSEGQPQHF. The chain is built from TRBV30 and TRBJ1-5; no definite D call. From germline, CDR1 is GTSNPN and CDR2 SVGIG (reference sequence). The CDR3 consists of 14 residues. Trimming pared 2 bases from V and 6 bases from J, leaving 14 bases between.

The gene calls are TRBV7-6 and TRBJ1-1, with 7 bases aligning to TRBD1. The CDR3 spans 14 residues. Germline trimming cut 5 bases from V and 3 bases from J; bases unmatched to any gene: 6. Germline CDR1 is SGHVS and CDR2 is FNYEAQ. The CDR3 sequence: CASSPRQGYTEAFF. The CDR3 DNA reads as TGTGCCAGCAGCCCACGACAGGGTTACACTGAAGCTTTCTTT.

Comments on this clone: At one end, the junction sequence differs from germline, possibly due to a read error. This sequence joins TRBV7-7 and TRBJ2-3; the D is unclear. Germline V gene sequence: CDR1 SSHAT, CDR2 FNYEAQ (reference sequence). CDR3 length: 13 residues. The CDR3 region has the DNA TGTGCTAGCAGCATAGACCGGCGAGGTCCGCAGTATTTT. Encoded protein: CASSIDRRGPQYF.

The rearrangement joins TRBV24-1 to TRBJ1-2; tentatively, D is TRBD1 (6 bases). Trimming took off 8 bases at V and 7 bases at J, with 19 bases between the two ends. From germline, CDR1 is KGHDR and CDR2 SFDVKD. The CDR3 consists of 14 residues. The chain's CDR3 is CATTSGQLNGGYTF. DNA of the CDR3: TGTGCCACCACGTCCGGACAGTTGAATGGTGGCTACACCTTC.

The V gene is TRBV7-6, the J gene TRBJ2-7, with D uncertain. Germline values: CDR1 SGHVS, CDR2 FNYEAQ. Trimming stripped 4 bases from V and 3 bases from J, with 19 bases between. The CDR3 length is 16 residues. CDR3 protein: CASSSVSAVTIYEQYF. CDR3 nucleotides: TGTGCCAGCAGCTCAGTGTCTGCCGTAACGATCTACGAGCAGTACTTC.